These T cell receptor beta chains were read from a single sample in a study of blood T cell repertoires in COVID-19. Profiling relied on immunoSEQ multiplex PCR, and the TCRdb table lists in-frame clones only, not all of them. Of about 140,000 clones listed, over 80% are singletons. The sequencing input was peripheral blood. These receptors were taken from a woman aged 80 or over with acute or convalescent COVID-19. CDR3s include the opening cysteine and the closing phenylalanine or tryptophan.

v_call	j_call	cdr3_aa
TRBV7-2	TRBJ1-2	CASSLEQVVGVYGYTF
TRBV11-2	TRBJ1-3	CASSLEAARVKGNTIYF
TRBV18	TRBJ2-7	CASSPQGSGTYEQYF
TRBV23-1	TRBJ1-1	CASSQSYCTEAFF
TRBV5-1	TRBJ2-5	CASSGLAGETQYF
TRBV5-4	TRBJ1-2	CASSLGRGNYGYTF
TRBV6-5	TRBJ1-2	CASSRQGAGGYTF
TRBV3-1/TRBV3-2	TRBJ2-7	CASSQVLLPQQYF
TRBV3-1/TRBV3-2	TRBJ1-3	CASSQDRSGGMGPPAIYF
TRBV10-3	TRBJ1-2	CAISRGTPIDYTF
TRBV29-1	TRBJ1-1	CSPIPRGGTEAFF
TRBV29-1	TRBJ2-5	CSVLGQGGQETQYF
TRBV6-1	TRBJ1-1	CASSEASLNTEAFF
TRBV7-2	TRBJ2-5	CASSLAREETQYF
TRBV7-2	TRBJ1-2	CASSLRTGGYGYTF
TRBV23-1	TRBJ2-7	CASGTGFYEQYF
TRBV14	TRBJ1-3	CASSQARSSGNTIYF
TRBV3-1/TRBV3-2	TRBJ1-1	CASSLPGGRTEAFF
TRBV18	TRBJ2-1	CASSPLQGTNEQFF
TRBV7-9	TRBJ1-5	CASSQGLYNQPQHF
TRBV3-1/TRBV3-2	TRBJ1-1	CASSQDRGRGPNTEAFF
TRBV5-1	TRBJ2-2	CASSLVTDTGELFF
TRBV18	TRBJ2-5	CASSQWAGAIQETQYF
TRBV18	TRBJ2-1	CASSQTSGPYNEQFF
TRBV7-8	TRBJ1-2	CASSGRSGDYGYTF
TRBV30	TRBJ2-2	CAGTVSNTGELFF
TRBV18	TRBJ1-5	CASSPTGGRNQPQHF
TRBV7-8	TRBJ1-1	CASSGPDRGYTEAFF
TRBV4-1	TRBJ2-1	CASSQDLGHHNEQFF
TRBV19	TRBJ2-3	CASSVQGGTDTQYF
TRBV2	TRBJ2-3	CASSFTSGGGDTQYF
TRBV3-1/TRBV3-2	TRBJ1-2	CASRPGGSYGYTF
TRBV7-9	TRBJ1-6	CASSSIRENNSPLHF
TRBV9	TRBJ2-5	CASSPLAGIQETQYF
TRBV18	TRBJ1-1	CASSSDQGFTEAFF
TRBV18	TRBJ1-2	CASSTGQGLYGYTF
TRBV19	TRBJ1-1	CASSIGRANTEAFF
TRBV7-2	TRBJ2-1	CASSLKVGPAGYNEQFF